Below are 20 T cell receptor beta chains sequenced from a single sample in a study of shared clonotypes between healthy human individuals (dated by TCRdb to the early 2020s). The protocol used for the library was the immunoSEQ multiplex PCR assay. Not all clones reach the TCRdb copy of this immuneACCESS table, which keeps in-frame sequences only. Checked studies attribute under half of the gap to unresolved V genes and leave the rest unexplained. The sample data list roughly 1 million clones, and more than 75% of these were observed just once. Jointly, the top ten make up roughly 0.56% of the sample. Sequences were obtained from memory CD4+ T cells from PBMCs. The cell subset or site label corresponds to: CD45RA-negative fraction. The receptors derive from a man aged 18 to 29 in good health. Some clones in this sample may be carry-over from other donors' samples.

The chain is built from TRBV5-1 and TRBJ2-1, with D hard to call. With 1 base removed from V and 7 bases from J, the gap between germline ends came to 3 bases. This CDR3 has 11 amino acids. The germline CDR1 and CDR2 sequences are SGHRS and YFSETQ. The CDR3 sequence: CASSLINEQFF. The CDR3 DNA reads TGCGCCAGCAGCTTGATAAATGAGCAGTTCTTC.

This clone has a handful of counts. This chain links TRBV28 with TRBJ2-1; TRBD2 agrees at 7 bases. This CDR3 spans 13 amino acids. CDR1 MDHEN and CDR2 SYDVKM come from the germline V gene. J lost 9 bases, V lost 6 bases, and 8 bases had no gene match. CDR3 coding DNA: TGTGCCAGCAGCATTCGACTAGCAGGTGAGCAGTTCTTC. It translates to CASSIRLAGEQFF. The full variable domain, completed using reference TRBV28 and TRBJ2-1, is DVKVTQSSRYLVKRTGEKVFLECVQDMDHENMFWYRQDPGLGLRLIYFSYDVKMKEKGDIPEGYSVSREKKERFSLILESASTNQTSMYLCASSIRLAGEQFFGPGTRLTVL.

The rearrangement uses TRBV28 and TRBJ1-5; 10 bases are a match to TRBD1. Germline values: CDR1 MDHEN, CDR2 SYDVKM. V dropped 6 bases and J dropped 9; count of bases not matched to a gene: 11. The CDR3 consists of 15 residues. Written as DNA, the CDR3 is TGTGCCAGCAGCTCCCGTGGGACAGGGGACAGGCCCCAGCATTTT. Its protein product is CASSSRGTGDRPQHF.

This rearrangement joins TRBV6-6 to TRBJ2-3, with D uncertain. V was trimmed by 0 bases and J by 2 bases, leaving 3 bases between them. Germline CDR1 MNHNY, CDR2 SVGAGI (reference sequence). The CDR3 is made up of 13 amino acids. CDR3 loop: CASSYSNTDTQYF. CDR3 nucleotides: TGTGCCAGCAGTTACTCAAACACAGATACGCAGTATTTT.

The V gene is TRBV6-6, the J gene TRBJ2-4; TRBD1 matches 8 bases. This CDR3 region has 16 residues. V trimming: 5 bases; J trimming: 2 bases; junction bases outside the gene matches: 8. CDR1 is MNHNY and CDR2 is SVGAGI in the germline V gene (reference sequence). CDR3 nucleotide sequence: TGTGCCAGCAGTCGTTCGAACAGGGGGACCAAAAACATTCAGTACTTC. Translating gives CASSRSNRGTKNIQYF.

The chain recombines TRBV4-1 with TRBJ1-5; no clear D. Germline loops: CDR1 MGHRA, CDR2 YSYEKL. The V end lost 2 bases, the J end lost 4 bases, and 6 bases lay between the germline ends. This CDR3 is 13 amino acids long. The DNA for the CDR3 is TGCGCCAGCAGCCAAACAGAGAATCAGCCCCAGCATTTT. Amino acid sequence: CASSQTENQPQHF.

CDR3 region: CASSVDRGDYYEQYF. DNA of the CDR3: TGTGCCAGCTCAGTAGACAGGGGGGATTACTACGAGCAGTACTTC. V gene TRBV18 combines with J gene TRBJ2-7; 9 bases are a match to TRBD1. The CDR3 is made up of 15 amino acids. Trimming at V came to 5 bases and at J to 3 bases, leaving 8 bases not matched to a gene. Germline V lookup: CDR1 KGHSH, CDR2 LQKENI.

There are a few counts of this clone. The chain has TRBV2 and TRBJ1-2, with 12 nucleotides matching TRBD1. CDR1 is SNHLY and CDR2 is FYNNEI in the germline V gene. The CDR3 is 16 residues long. V was clipped by 9 bases and J by 5 bases; unmatched bases: 13. CDR3 bases: TGTGCCAGTACTGGGACAGGGGGCCAGTTGGCGTATGGCTACACCTTC. This codes for CASTGTGGQLAYGYTF.

This clone was recorded at least ten times. This rearrangement joins TRBV7-2 to TRBJ1-1; tentatively, D is TRBD1 (5 bases). Germline V gene lookup returns CDR1 SGHTA and CDR2 FQGNSA. This CDR3 is built from 13 residues. The V and J ends lost 5 bases and 4 bases respectively, with 11 bases between them. The CDR3 DNA reads TGTGCCAGCAGCCCAGGGACCCCCACTGAAGCTTTCTTT. Translation gives CASSPGTPTEAFF.

The table lists this clone with a count of one. CDR3 sequence: CASSVTSGGTGELFF. CDR3 in DNA: TGTGCCAGCAGTGTGACTAGCGGGGGCACCGGGGAGCTGTTTTTT. The rearrangement joins TRBV2 to TRBJ2-2; 12 bases are shared with TRBD2. The V gene end was trimmed by 4 bases and the J gene end by 4 bases; junction bases not matched to a gene: 1. The CDR3 loop spans 15 amino acids. Germline lookup yields CDR1 SNHLY and CDR2 FYNNEI.

The rearrangement uses TRBV6-1 and TRBJ2-5; D remains ambiguous. The CDR3 extends over 13 amino acids. Per germline, CDR1 MNHNS and CDR2 SASEGT. Trimming left V 5 bases short and J 5 bases short, with 12 bases between. The CDR3 DNA reads TGTGCCAGCAGTTTTGAGCACACGGAGACCCAGTACTTC. This sequence encodes CASSFEHTETQYF.

On this clone itself: Additional DNA sequences in this sample encode the identical CDR3. The chain recombines TRBV6-1 with TRBJ2-1; 8 bases are a match to TRBD1. V lost 3 bases and J lost 6; bases outside the gene matches: 4. The germline V gene encodes CDR1 MNHNS and CDR2 SASEGT. The CDR3 contains 14 residues. DNA for the CDR3: TGTGCCAGCAGTGAGGACAGGGTTCGCAATGAGCAGTTCTTC. Amino acids: CASSEDRVRNEQFF.

V and J are TRBV20-1 and TRBJ2-2; D is unclear. The CDR3 has 11 amino acids. Germline CDR1 and CDR2: DFQATT and SNEGSKA (reference sequence). V lost 3 bases and J lost 6, with 5 bases in between. CDR3 sequence: CSASRAGELFF. CDR3 DNA sequence: TGCAGTGCTAGTAGGGCCGGGGAGCTGTTTTTT.

The chain uses TRBV2 and TRBJ1-1; D uncertain. Looked up from germline, CDR1 is SNHLY and CDR2 is FYNNEI. The CDR3 contains 15 residues. V was pared by 1 base and J by 1 base, with 10 bases between. The CDR3 DNA sequence: TGTGCCAGCAGTGAAGTTGGATGGGAGAACACTGAAGCTTTCTTT. As protein: CASSEVGWENTEAFF.

This chain uses TRBV11-3 with TRBJ2-1; D is perhaps TRBD2 (6 bases). CDR1 and CDR2 from the germline V gene are SGHNT and YENEEA. This CDR3 is built from 15 residues. Deletions cut 8 bases from V and 0 bases from J, with 14 bases between. CDR3: CASGLRGSSYNEQFF. In DNA, the CDR3 is TGTGCCAGCGGACTTCGGGGGAGCTCCTACAATGAGCAGTTCTTC.

In its sample, this clone was seen once. Other DNA sequences of this sample code for an identical CDR3. The chain combines TRBV5-1 with TRBJ2-1; D is unresolved. Germline-derived CDR1 and CDR2 are SGHRS and YFSETQ. The CDR3 loop spans 15 amino acids. Trimming shortened V by 0 bases and J by 3 bases, and 10 bases separated the two germline ends. CDR3 in DNA: TGCGCCAGCAGCTTGGGAGCAGGCGTCTACAATGAGCAGTTCTTC. This sequence encodes CASSLGAGVYNEQFF.

The chain employs TRBV4-3 and TRBJ2-3; D is ambiguous. Per the germline V gene, CDR1 is LGHNA and CDR2 is YSLEER. The CDR3 is 14 amino acids. The ends were cut back, 2 bases at V and 4 bases at J, with 10 bases in the middle. This CDR3 is CASSQRGRSDTQYF. CDR3 in DNA: TGCGCCAGCAGCCAACGCGGAAGGTCAGATACGCAGTATTTT.

The chain couples TRBV28 to TRBJ1-3, with D possibly matching TRBD1 (5 bases). This CDR3 has 16 residues. Germline V gene sequence: CDR1 MDHEN, CDR2 SYDVKM. V lost 2 bases and J lost 0, with 11 bases in between. The CDR3 sequence: CASSLHGAHSGNTIYF. The CDR3 DNA reads as TGTGCCAGCAGTTTACACGGGGCTCACTCTGGAAACACCATATATTTT.

J is TRBJ2-7 and V is TRBV6-1; no reliable D call. The germline V gene has CDR1 MNHNS and CDR2 SASEGT. The CDR3 consists of 13 residues. V gave up 2 bases and J gave up 1 base, with 6 bases separating them. The CDR3 DNA is TGTGCCAGCAGTGAAAAGCTTTCCTACGAGCAGTACTTC. It yields the protein CASSEKLSYEQYF.

In this sample, this clone turned up once. This chain joins TRBV28 and TRBJ1-5, with 7 bases identical to TRBD1. The ends lost 6 bases at V and 6 bases at J; junction bases unmatched: 8. This CDR3 has 14 residues. Germline CDR1 is MDHEN and CDR2 is SYDVKM. This CDR3 reads CASSYRGGFQPQHF. In DNA form, the CDR3 reads TGTGCCAGCAGCTATCGAGGGGGCTTTCAGCCCCAGCATTTT.